This TCR beta chain is drawn from a study of blood T cells in healthy people across ages. Study outcomes and limitations: From one million sequenced T cells, diversity estimates were lower bounds. Roughly linear age-related decline in beta diversity appeared, significant by age approximately 41.

This clonotype has only a few counts. Its antigen is still unknown. Using a J-beta primer mix together with a sample-barcoded 5' primer, a second PCR was run for roughly 7 to 12 cycles. Researchers report that a template-switch adaptor with 12 random nucleotides tagged each cDNA molecule. Per-sample output comprised a minimum of 2.5 million paired-end reads containing CDR3. From the 5' RACE reads, TCRdb called clonotypes with MiXCR, one entry per CDR3 protein. The sample consists of approximately 320,000 distinct CDR3 sequences, 27% of them appearing once. Germline V gene lookup returns CDR1 MDHEN and CDR2 SYDVKM. This CDR3 is built from 15 residues. Unmatched junction bases numbered 9, after V lost 6 bases and J lost 7 bases.

This sequence was found in a woman aged 70-85 years in good health. The V call is TRBV28, the J call TRBJ2-7; 13 bases are shared with TRBD2. The sample consisted of blood. In DNA form, the CDR3 reads TGTGCCAGCAGCCATAACGGACTAGCGGGAGAGGAGCAGTACTTC. This encodes CASSHNGLAGEEQYF. Using reference TRBV28 and TRBJ2-7 for the parts outside the CDR3, the full variable domain is DVKVTQSSRYLVKRTGEKVFLECVQDMDHENMFWYRQDPGLGLRLIYFSYDVKMKEKGDIPEGYSVSREKKERFSLILESASTNQTSMYLCASSHNGLAGEEQYFGPGTRLTVT.